This is a list of T cell receptor beta chains from one sample in a study of cytomegalovirus exposure and HLA in healthy donors. Method: immunoSEQ multiplex PCR; TCRdb's copy keeps in-frame clones and lacks some. The sample lists some 150,000 clones; 85% to 90% were seen once. The specimen was PBMCs. Receptors were obtained from a woman aged 25 to 39 in good health and CMV-seronegative. Each CDR3 is given with its conserved first and last residue. D genes are given only for firm matches. Expanded clones are given a class, and other clones once, few, many or no size at all.

D gene	clone size	V gene	J gene	CDR3 protein	CDR3 DNA
.	.	TRBV6-9	TRBJ1-4	CASSSDYPGNEKLFF	TGTGCCAGCAGCTCGGATTATCCGGGTAATGAAAAACTGTTTTTT
TRBD1	.	TRBV7-2	TRBJ1-6	CASSSSPPGTGNNSPLHF	TGTGCCAGCAGCTCAAGTCCCCCCGGGACAGGGAACAATTCACCCCTCCACTTT
TRBD1	.	TRBV29-1	TRBJ2-7	CSVWLPTGENYEQYF	TGCAGCGTTTGGCTACCGACAGGGGAGAACTACGAGCAGTACTTC
.	.	TRBV20-1	TRBJ2-7	CSVGGLYEQYF	TGCAGTGTTGGGGGCTTGTACGAGCAGTACTTC
TRBD2	.	TRBV7-9	TRBJ2-2	CASSPQTSGGTNTGELFF	TGTGCCAGCAGCCCCCAGACTAGCGGGGGTACCAACACCGGGGAGCTGTTTTTT
TRBD2	once	TRBV6-1	TRBJ2-3	CASSETSGYTDTQYF	TGTGCCAGCAGCGAGACTAGCGGCTACACAGATACGCAGTATTTT
.	.	TRBV2	TRBJ1-2	CASSARAVDYGYTF	TGTGCCAGCAGTGCCCGTGCGGTGGACTATGGCTACACCTTC
.	.	TRBV13	TRBJ2-7	CASTWRVTYEQYF	TGTGCCAGCACCTGGAGGGTAACCTACGAGCAGTACTTC
.	once	TRBV5-1	TRBJ1-4	CASSGGAATNEKLFF	TGCGCCAGCAGCGGTGGGGCAGCAACTAATGAAAAACTGTTTTTT
.	.	TRBV2	TRBJ2-1	CASFLYNEQFF	TGTGCCAGCTTCCTGTACAATGAGCAGTTCTTC
TRBD1	.	TRBV4-1	TRBJ1-5	CASSLGAGTGNNQPQHF	TGCGCCAGCAGCCTAGGAGCCGGGACAGGGAACAATCAGCCCCAGCATTTT
.	once	TRBV19	TRBJ1-5	CASSRPAGKNNQPQHF	TGTGCCAGTAGTAGGCCGGCAGGAAAAAACAATCAGCCCCAGCATTTT
.	.	TRBV7-9	TRBJ2-7	CASSSVLEQYF	TGTGCCAGCAGCTCCGTACTCGAGCAGTACTTC
.	.	TRBV7-9	TRBJ1-2	CASSLVGGRNYGYTF	TGTGCCAGCAGCTTAGTGGGGGGACGGAACTATGGCTACACCTTC
.	.	TRBV27	TRBJ2-1	CASRPLGGPLYEQFF	TGTGCCAGCAGACCTCTGGGGGGGCCGTTGTATGAGCAGTTCTTC
TRBD2	.	TRBV2	TRBJ2-3	CASSRPLTTSGGDTQYF	TGTGCCAGCAGTAGACCCCTTACAACTAGCGGGGGGGATACGCAGTATTTT
TRBD2	.	TRBV7-8	TRBJ2-3	CASSPIAGGMESTDTQYF	TGTGCCAGCAGCCCGATAGCGGGGGGCATGGAAAGCACAGATACGCAGTATTTT
.	.	TRBV29-1	TRBJ1-4	CSGRWGHATNEKLFF	TGCAGCGGTAGATGGGGCCATGCAACTAATGAAAAACTGTTTTTT
TRBD2	.	TRBV7-9	TRBJ2-5	CASRVGTSGEQETQYF	TGTGCCAGCAGGGTTGGCACTAGCGGGGAACAAGAGACCCAGTACTTC
.	.	TRBV7-9	TRBJ2-1	CASSRGYNEQFF	TGTGCCAGCAGCCGGGGCTACAATGAGCAGTTCTTC
.	.	TRBV6-5	TRBJ2-2	CASSSPGQNTGELFF	TGTGCCAGCAGTTCCCCGGGACAGAACACCGGGGAGCTGTTTTTT
TRBD1	.	TRBV6-5	TRBJ2-7	CASSYSGQGAYEQYF	TGTGCCAGCAGTTATTCGGGACAGGGAGCGTACGAGCAGTACTTC
.	once	TRBV4-3	TRBJ2-1	CASSQDLGGGPFNEQFF	TGCGCCAGCAGCCAAGATCTGGGTGGAGGCCCATTCAATGAGCAGTTCTTC
.	.	TRBV2	TRBJ2-7	CASSGDWESYEQYF	TGTGCCAGCAGTGGGGACTGGGAATCTTACGAGCAGTACTTC
.	.	TRBV7-6	TRBJ2-5	CASSLVAGTGRGTQYF	TGTGCCAGCAGCTTAGTAGCGGGGACAGGGCGGGGGACCCAGTACTTC
TRBD1	once	TRBV6-1	TRBJ1-6	CASSEDDRAAYNSPLHF	TGTGCCAGCAGTGAAGACGACAGGGCGGCCTATAATTCACCCCTCCACTTT
TRBD2	.	TRBV6-5	TRBJ2-1	CASQPMGGNEQFF	TGTGCCAGCCAACCCATGGGGGGGAATGAGCAGTTCTTC
TRBD1	once	TRBV5-1	TRBJ2-7	CASSRPGQGDEQYF	TGCGCCAGCAGCCGCCCGGGACAGGGGGACGAGCAGTACTTC